This TCR beta chain was sequenced during a study of human T cells and chemical hapten exposure. CDR3 length: 17 amino acids. The germline V and J ends were trimmed by 3 bases and 3 bases, with 22 bases remaining between them. CDR1 is GTSNPN and CDR2 is SVGIG in the germline V gene (reference sequence). MiXCR was run by TCRdb on the RACE reads, yielding one entry per CDR3 protein. The table includes tens of thousands of distinct CDR3 sequences, about 10% detected once. Described time point: pre-sensitization, week 0. Documented treatment: therapeutic diphenylcyclopropenone sensitization with weekly scalp DPC.

The V gene is TRBV30, the J gene TRBJ2-3; TRBD2 might be the D (5 bases). Sequencing used whole blood, obtained in connection with sensitization to the hapten diphenylcyclopropenone (DPC). This sequence was found in a young man with alopecia areata. Some clones in this sample may be carry-over from other donors' samples. This chain's CDR3 is CAWSSGPGEYSTDTQYF. Here the CDR3 DNA reads TGTGCCTGGAGCAGCGGACCCGGAGAGTATAGTACAGATACGCAGTATTTT.